The 7 T cell receptor beta chains below come from one sample, sequenced in a study of identical twins. Via MiXCR, TCRdb re-called the 5' RACE reads, giving one row per CDR3 protein. The data contain approximately 240,000 distinct CDR3 sequences, 11% to 15% of them seen just once; the ten biggest clones take up 8.8%. Material: memory (CD45RO+) T cells sorted from blood. The receptors were sampled from a woman aged 18-29 years in good health.

This clonotype appeared a few times. This chain connects TRBV7-9 to TRBJ2-5; D is uncertain. This CDR3 region has 15 residues. Germline CDR1 and CDR2: SEHNR and FQNEAQ (reference sequence). Trimming stripped 5 bases from V and 3 bases from J, with 16 bases between. The CDR3 here is CASSLLSRTKETQYF. CDR3 coding DNA: TGTGCCAGCAGCCTTCTCTCGAGGACCAAAGAGACCCAGTACTTC.

The chain uses TRBV5-1 and TRBJ1-1; D remains ambiguous. Trimming took 5 bases from V and 3 from J, leaving 11 bases between them. The germline V gene has CDR1 SGHRS and CDR2 YFSETQ. CDR3 length: 13 amino acids. The CDR3 DNA follows: TGCGCCAGCAGACCGAGCACCTACACTGAAGCTTTCTTT. As protein: CASRPSTYTEAFF.

This clonotype was seen at least ten times. This chain links TRBV27 with TRBJ2-7; 11 bases are a match to TRBD1. The CDR3 totals 15 residues. Germline V gene sequence: CDR1 MNHEY, CDR2 SMNVEV (reference sequence). With 1 base clipped from V and 6 bases from J, the junction kept 5 bases outside the gene matches. The chain's CDR3 is CASSLLGTGGSEQYF. Here the CDR3 DNA reads TGTGCCAGCAGTTTATTGGGGACAGGGGGTTCCGAGCAGTACTTC.

The table lists this clonotype with a few counts. The chain has TRBV18 and TRBJ2-6; D gene unclear. Germline CDR1 reads KGHSH; CDR2 reads LQKENI. The CDR3 sequence is 16 residues long. Trimming shortened V by 4 bases and J by 0 bases, and 10 bases separated the two germline ends. The CDR3 DNA is TGTGCCAGCTCACAACACGGATTCTCTGGGGCCAACGTCCTGACTTTC. It is translated as CASSQHGFSGANVLTF.

This clonotype was seen at least ten times. The chain combines TRBV6-1 with TRBJ1-1; tentatively, D is TRBD1 (5 bases). Trimming left V 6 bases short and J 9 bases short, with 17 bases between. The germline V gene has CDR1 MNHNS and CDR2 SASEGT. The CDR3 contains 13 residues. In DNA, the CDR3 is TGTGCCAGCAGCCGGGACCTCCTAGGTAAAGCTTTCTTT. As protein: CASSRDLLGKAFF.

This clonotype has a handful of counts. The chain couples TRBV20-1 to TRBJ1-3; D possibly corresponds to TRBD1 (5 bases). V lost 6 bases and J 8 bases, leaving 26 bases between the germline ends. The CDR3 runs 16 residues. Germline CDR1 reads DFQATT; CDR2 reads SNEGSKA (reference sequence). CDR3 nucleotide sequence: TGCAGTGCCATGGGGGTAAACGGGACCCGGGGCGACACCATATATTTT. It specifies CSAMGVNGTRGDTIYF.

The chain is built from TRBV27 and TRBJ1-2, with TRBD1 identical over 8 bases. V shed 7 bases, J shed 8 bases, and the junction held 15 bases outside the gene matches. This CDR3 is 15 amino acids long. Per the germline V gene, CDR1 is MNHEY and CDR2 is SMNVEV (reference sequence). DNA of the CDR3: TGTGCCAGCACCACCACCAACCCAGGGGGCAAGGGCTACACCTTC. Its translation is CASTTTNPGGKGYTF.